This entry lists 5 T cell receptor beta chains sequenced from one sample in a study of tumor-infiltrating lymphocytes in localized non-small cell lung cancer. Repertoires were generated with immunoSEQ multiplex PCR, while TCRdb's copy carries only in-frame clones and drops some. The sample has about 9,200 clones; approximately 82% are singletons. The source material was uninvolved lung tissue not adjacent to the tumor. These receptors were obtained from a human donor with non-small cell lung cancer.

The chain links TRBV7-6 to TRBJ2-3; TRBD2 might be the D (5 bases). This CDR3 has 17 amino acids. V gave up 3 bases and J gave up 2 bases, with 18 bases separating them. The germline V gene has CDR1 SGHVS and CDR2 FNYEAQ. The CDR3 DNA is TGTGCCAGCAGCTTTCTTACAGCGGTTCAGTTCACAGATACGCAGTATTTT. Protein product: CASSFLTAVQFTDTQYF. The whole variable domain, filled in from reference TRBV7-6 and TRBJ2-3, reads GAGVSQSPRYKVTKRGQDVALRCDPISGHVSLYWYRQALGQGPEFLTYFNYEAQQDKSGLPNDRFSAERPEGSISTLTIQRTEQRDSAMYRCASSFLTAVQFTDTQYFGPGTRLTVL.

The chain joins TRBV6-6 to TRBJ2-7; the D gene could be TRBD1 or TRBD2 (5 bases each). CDR3 length equals 16 residues. Germline CDR1 and CDR2: MNHNY and SVGAGI (reference sequence). V shed 8 bases and J shed 9 bases, with 29 bases lying between them. CDR3 sequence: CASELELGRALLGQYF. CDR3 nucleotides: TGTGCCAGCGAATTGGAGTTGGGCAGGGCGTTACTAGGGCAGTACTTC.

The chain uses TRBV4-2 and TRBJ2-3; 14 nucleotides align to TRBD2. This CDR3 has 18 amino acids. J gave up 0 bases and V 1 base, and 3 bases lay outside the gene matches. Germline V gene data show CDR1 as LGHNA and CDR2 as YNFKEQ. The CDR3 region has the DNA TGTGCCAGCAGCCAAGGACTAGCGGGGGGGCCTAGCACAGATACGCAGTATTTT. Translating gives CASSQGLAGGPSTDTQYF.

V usage is TRBV30 and J usage is TRBJ1-3; D is uncertain. V was shortened by 5 bases and J by 2 bases, with 7 bases between the two germline ends. CDR1 is GTSNPN, CDR2 SVGIG, per germline (reference sequence). This CDR3 contains 12 residues. CDR3 sequence (DNA): TGTGCCTGGGAGTCGGCTGGAAACACCATATATTTT. Translating it yields CAWESAGNTIYF.

As to this clone: An end of the junction differs from the germline gene, which may be a read error. J is TRBJ2-7 and V is TRBV6-1, with D perhaps given as TRBD1 or TRBD2 (5 bases each). CDR3 size: 12 residues. CDR1 and CDR2 from the germline V gene are MNHNS and SASEGT. CDR3 sequence (DNA): TGTGCCAGCAGTGAACCTATGGGACGTCATAACTTC. Its translation is CASSEPMGRHNF.